This TCR beta chain was obtained from a study of shared clonotypes between healthy human individuals (TCRdb year 2020). About the full investigation: The cohort included a few men and a couple of women between 18 and 49 years of age. To increase sequencing depth and limit assay-specific biases, different laboratories used diverse techniques to prepare libraries and sequence TCR repertoires. To estimate repertoire size and how much clonotypes are shared between individuals, the study performed deep sequencing of blood TCR repertoires from about five healthy adults. Per donor, three plates each were used for CD4 naive and CD4 memory, two for CD8 naive, and one for CD8 memory. Each donor's leukapheresis produced roughly between roughly 0.85 and 10 billion PBMCs. General study outcomes and caveats: Clonotypes shared by all four sorted-subset donors showed higher generation probabilities than non-shared clonotypes. Because the study included only a small number of donors, the genetic and exposure-history diversity represented was limited. Pairwise subsampling led to the expectation that sequencing depth would affect the degree of clonotype sharing among donors. Across a few donors, roughly 5.4% of naive CD4, over 3% of naive CD8, 2% to 2.5% of memory CD4, and about 0.4% of memory CD8 clonotypes were shared. Sampling was restricted to blood, and TCR repertoires in tissues likely differ from the TCR repertoires found in blood. Rarefaction of sorted-subset datasets indicated incomplete sequencing despite the large sequencing depth. Naive subsets generally had larger estimated clonotype richness than memory subsets did.

The donors were healthy, HIV-negative adults with no recently reported acute infections or vaccinations. Every donor was a Caucasian adult living in Nashville, Tennessee, USA. CD4+ T cells were enriched through magnetic negative selection, after which naive cells were positively selected on CD45RA and the remaining negative fraction served as the memory subset. Blood was collected by leukapheresis, and PBMCs were isolated by Ficoll-Histopaque density gradient centrifugation and then cryopreserved in liquid nitrogen vapor phase. Analytical flow cytometry was used to check the purity and quantity of each magnetically sorted T cell population. From each sorted fraction, genomic DNA was isolated and quantified by UV absorbance on a Nanodrop 2000c. TCR CDR3 regions were amplified from genomic DNA by multiplex PCR using the deep immunoSEQ assay. For each cell subset, the extracted genomic DNA was distributed evenly across all wells of several immunoSEQ 96-well plates, and each plate served as one replicate. Each replicate PCR for sorted subsets received roughly 200 ng genomic DNA, equal to 28,000 or so T cell genomes. Purified libraries were quantified with a Qubit 3.0 fluorometer, sized on a Bioanalyzer 2100, and re-quantified with the KAPA Library Quantification kit. A separate single-read 150-cycle Illumina NextSeq 550 flow cell was used to sequence each immunoSEQ 96-well plate. Processing in the source paper ran as follows. Because the immunoSEQ output included only junctional sequences and no quality scores, the filtering could not be the same as the filtering used for full-length reads. Sequences were annotated with PyIR, a Python wrapper for IgBLAST v1.9, using IMGT germline references to assign V/J genes and CDR3. Reads were removed for weak V/J assignments (E-value above 1e-6), missing CDR3, stop codons, out-of-frame junctions, or ambiguous translated residues. V3J clonotypes were defined by identical inferred V gene, J gene, and CDR3 amino acid sequence. Percentage overlap between repertoires was calculated by dividing the number of shared unique clonotypes by the size of the smaller repertoire. Repertoire richness was assessed with RTK rarefaction, the Chao1 estimator, and Recon v2.1 estimates of unobserved clonotypes. OLGA was used to compute generation probabilities for all TCRbeta clonotypes that the gDNA method yielded from a handful of donors. TCRdb took over this immuneACCESS table, retaining in-frame rearrangements with V and J assigned. Such tables are incomplete; in checked studies, under half of the missing clones stem from an unresolved V gene, and the remainder is unexplained. V, J and clone size reflect that table, while D and trimming were determined from the DNA. Here the sample has more than 1.2 million clones; about 98.5% occur a single time. The ten most abundant clones make up roughly 0.36% of the sample.

CDR1 is given as SEHNR and CDR2 as FQNEAQ, both from the germline V gene (reference sequence). V is cut back by 1 base and J by 13 bases, with 6 bases in the junction unmatched. Including cysteine and phenylalanine, the CDR3 has 13 amino acids. Only the CDR3 region is kept as DNA, spanning 39 bases read in frame from base 1. Note on this clone: Its binding antigen is unknown. One base away there is no much larger clone; base qualities are not given.

Sequencing was done on a sample of naive CD4+ T cells sorted from blood. Interpreted using the paper, the cell subset or site label stands for: CD45RA+ positively selected. The sequence was collected from a man aged 30 to 39 in good health. Recombination joined TRBV7-9 with TRBJ2-1; 8 junctional bases match TRBD2. The sequenced DNA: TGTGCCAGCAGCTTAGGGGGGACTAGGGGACAGTTCTTC. This is translated as CASSLGGTRGQFF. Outside the CDR3, residues come from the reference TRBV7-9 and TRBJ2-1 proteins, so the full variable domain is: DTGVSQNPRHKITKRGQNVTFRCDPISEHNRLYWYRQTLGQGPEFLTYFQNEAQLEKSRLLSDRFSAERPKGSFSTLEIQRTEQGDSAMYLCASSLGGTRGQFFGPGTRLTVL.